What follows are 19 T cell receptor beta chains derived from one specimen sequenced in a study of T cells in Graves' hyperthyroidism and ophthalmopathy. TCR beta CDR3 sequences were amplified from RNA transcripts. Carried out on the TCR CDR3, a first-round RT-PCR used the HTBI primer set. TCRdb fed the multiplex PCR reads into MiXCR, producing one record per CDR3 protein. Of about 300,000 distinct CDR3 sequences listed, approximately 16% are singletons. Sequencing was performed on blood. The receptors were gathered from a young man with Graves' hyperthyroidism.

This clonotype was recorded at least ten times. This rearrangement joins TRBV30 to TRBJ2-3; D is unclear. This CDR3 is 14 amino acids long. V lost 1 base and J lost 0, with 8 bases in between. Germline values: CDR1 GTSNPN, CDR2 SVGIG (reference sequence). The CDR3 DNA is TGTGCCTGGAGTGCTTGGCGGAGCACAGATACGCAGTATTTT. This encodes CAWSAWRSTDTQYF.

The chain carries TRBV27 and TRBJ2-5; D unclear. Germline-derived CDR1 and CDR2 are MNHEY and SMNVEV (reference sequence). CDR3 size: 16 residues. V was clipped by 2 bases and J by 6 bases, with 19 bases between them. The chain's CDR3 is CASSLSSGSRRKTQYF. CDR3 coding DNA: TGTGCCAGCAGTTTAAGTTCGGGCTCAAGGAGAAAGACCCAGTACTTC.

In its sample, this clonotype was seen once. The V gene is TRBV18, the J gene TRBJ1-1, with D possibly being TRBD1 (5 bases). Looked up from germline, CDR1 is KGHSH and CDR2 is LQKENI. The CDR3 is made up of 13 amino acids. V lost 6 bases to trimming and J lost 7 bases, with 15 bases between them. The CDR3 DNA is TGTGCCAGCTCGACTGGACAAAGAAATGAAGCTTTCTTT. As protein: CASSTGQRNEAFF.

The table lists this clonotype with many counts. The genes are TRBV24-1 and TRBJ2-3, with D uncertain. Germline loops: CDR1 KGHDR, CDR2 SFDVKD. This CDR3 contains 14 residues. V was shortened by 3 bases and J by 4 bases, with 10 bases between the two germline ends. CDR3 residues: CATSDPYLADTQYF. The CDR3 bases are TGTGCCACCAGTGATCCGTATTTGGCAGATACGCAGTATTTT.

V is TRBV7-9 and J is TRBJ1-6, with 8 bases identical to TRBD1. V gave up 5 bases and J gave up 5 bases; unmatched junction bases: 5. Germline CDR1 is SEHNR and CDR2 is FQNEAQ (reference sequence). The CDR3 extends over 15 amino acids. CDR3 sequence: CASSPWDRNNSPLHF. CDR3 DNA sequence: TGTGCCAGCAGCCCGTGGGACAGGAATAATTCACCCCTCCACTTT.

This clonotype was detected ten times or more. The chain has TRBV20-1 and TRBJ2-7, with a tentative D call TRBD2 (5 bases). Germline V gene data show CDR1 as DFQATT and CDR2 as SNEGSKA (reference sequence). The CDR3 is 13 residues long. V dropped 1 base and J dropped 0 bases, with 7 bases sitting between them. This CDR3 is CSARGTASYEQYF. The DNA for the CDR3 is TGCAGTGCTAGAGGGACTGCCTCCTACGAGCAGTACTTC.

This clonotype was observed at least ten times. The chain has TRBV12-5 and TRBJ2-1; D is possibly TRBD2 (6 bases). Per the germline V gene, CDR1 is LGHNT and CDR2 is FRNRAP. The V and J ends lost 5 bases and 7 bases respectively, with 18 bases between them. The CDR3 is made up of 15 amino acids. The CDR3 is CASGPLAGWLNEQFF. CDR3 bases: TGTGCTAGTGGTCCGTTGGCGGGATGGTTGAATGAGCAGTTCTTC.

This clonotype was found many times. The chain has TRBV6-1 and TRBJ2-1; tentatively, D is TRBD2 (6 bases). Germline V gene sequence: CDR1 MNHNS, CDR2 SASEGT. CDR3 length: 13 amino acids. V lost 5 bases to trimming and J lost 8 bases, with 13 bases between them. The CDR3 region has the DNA TGTGCCAGCAGTCAAGGAGGGTCGGATGAGCAGTTCTTC. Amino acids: CASSQGGSDEQFF.

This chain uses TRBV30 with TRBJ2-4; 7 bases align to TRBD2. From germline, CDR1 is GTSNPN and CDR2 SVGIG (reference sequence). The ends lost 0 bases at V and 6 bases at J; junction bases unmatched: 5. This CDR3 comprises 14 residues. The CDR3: CAWSVRGGGNIQYF. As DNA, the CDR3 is TGTGCCTGGAGTGTACGTGGGGGGGGAAACATTCAGTACTTC.

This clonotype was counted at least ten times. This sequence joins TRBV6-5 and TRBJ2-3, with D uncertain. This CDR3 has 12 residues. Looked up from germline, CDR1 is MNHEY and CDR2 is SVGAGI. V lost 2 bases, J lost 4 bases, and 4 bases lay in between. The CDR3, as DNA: TGTGCCAGCAGTTACAGGTCAGATACGCAGTATTTT. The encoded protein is CASSYRSDTQYF.

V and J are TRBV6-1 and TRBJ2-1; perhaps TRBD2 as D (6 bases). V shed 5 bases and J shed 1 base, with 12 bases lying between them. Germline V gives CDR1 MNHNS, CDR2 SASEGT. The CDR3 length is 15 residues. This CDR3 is CASSPNSGSYNEQFF. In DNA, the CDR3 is TGTGCCAGCAGTCCAAATAGCGGTTCCTACAATGAGCAGTTCTTC.

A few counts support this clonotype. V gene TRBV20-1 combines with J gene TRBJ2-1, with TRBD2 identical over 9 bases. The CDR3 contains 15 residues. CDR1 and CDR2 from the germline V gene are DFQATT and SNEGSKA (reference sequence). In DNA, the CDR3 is TGCAGCGCCCGACCCGGGACTAGCTTCAACAATGAGCAGTTCTTC. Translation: CSARPGTSFNNEQFF.

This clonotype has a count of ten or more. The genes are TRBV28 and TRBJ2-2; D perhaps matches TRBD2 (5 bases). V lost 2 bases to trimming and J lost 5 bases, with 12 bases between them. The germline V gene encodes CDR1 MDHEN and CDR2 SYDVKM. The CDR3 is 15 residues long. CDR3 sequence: CASSLAGQPTGELFF. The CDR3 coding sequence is TGTGCCAGCAGTTTAGCGGGCCAGCCGACCGGGGAGCTGTTTTTT.

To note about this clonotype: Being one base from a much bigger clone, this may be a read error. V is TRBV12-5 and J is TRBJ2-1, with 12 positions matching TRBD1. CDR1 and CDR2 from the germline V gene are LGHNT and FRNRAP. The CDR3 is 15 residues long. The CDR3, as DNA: TGTGTTAGTGGTATCCGGGACAGGGGGCAGGATGAGCAGTTCTTC. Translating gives CVSGIRDRGQDEQFF.

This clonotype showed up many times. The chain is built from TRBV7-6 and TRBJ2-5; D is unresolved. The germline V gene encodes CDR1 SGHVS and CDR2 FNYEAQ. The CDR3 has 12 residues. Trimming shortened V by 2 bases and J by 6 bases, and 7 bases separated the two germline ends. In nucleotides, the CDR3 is TGTGCCAGCAGCTTATTGGTCCAGACCCAGTACTTC. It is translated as CASSLLVQTQYF.

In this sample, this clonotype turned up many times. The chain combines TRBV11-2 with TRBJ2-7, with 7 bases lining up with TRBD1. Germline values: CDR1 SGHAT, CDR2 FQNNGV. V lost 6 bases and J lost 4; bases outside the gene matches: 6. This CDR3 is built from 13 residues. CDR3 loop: CASSRQGLYEQYF. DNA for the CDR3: TGTGCCAGCAGTAGACAGGGTCTGTACGAGCAGTACTTC.

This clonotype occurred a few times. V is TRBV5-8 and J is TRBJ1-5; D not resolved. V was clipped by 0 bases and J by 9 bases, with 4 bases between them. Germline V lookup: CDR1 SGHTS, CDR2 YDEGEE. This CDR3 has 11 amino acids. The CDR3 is CASSLGWPQHF. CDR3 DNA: TGTGCCAGCAGCTTGGGTTGGCCCCAGCATTTT.

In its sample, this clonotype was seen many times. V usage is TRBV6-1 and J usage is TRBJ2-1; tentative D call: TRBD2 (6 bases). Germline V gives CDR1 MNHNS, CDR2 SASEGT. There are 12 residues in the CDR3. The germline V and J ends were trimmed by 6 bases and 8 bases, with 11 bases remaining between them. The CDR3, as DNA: TGTGCCAGCAGCGGACTAAAGGATGAGCAGTTCTTC. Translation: CASSGLKDEQFF.

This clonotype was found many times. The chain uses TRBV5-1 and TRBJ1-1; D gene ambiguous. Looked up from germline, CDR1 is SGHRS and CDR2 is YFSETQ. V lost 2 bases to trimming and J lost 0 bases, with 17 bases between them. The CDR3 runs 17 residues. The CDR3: CASSLMAGTHMNTEAFF. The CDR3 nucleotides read TGCGCCAGCAGCTTAATGGCAGGAACCCATATGAACACTGAAGCTTTCTTT.